A single T cell receptor (beta chain) is shown here with its context. The antigen remains undetermined. V was cut by 1 base and J by 6 bases, with 16 bases left in between. The CDR3 totals 15 residues. Germline V gene lookup returns CDR1 SGHRS and CDR2 YFSETQ. The data were obtained in a study of T cell repertoires in cytomegalovirus infection. Turning to the study itself: Public signatures in TCR beta pointed to CMV infection and matching HLA type.

Overall study findings and caveats: Summed frequency of public TCR beta families distinguished CMV carriers with the relevant HLA. Clonotype analysis showed dominance of the ex vivo response by HLA-C-restricted CMV-specific TCR beta clonotypes.

TCRdb re-called the reads with MiXCR, one entry per CDR3 protein. The sample holds about 400,000 distinct CDR3 sequences, around a sixth seen once. Sequencing was performed on PBMCs. The source is a human donor in good health (CMV status not recorded). Some clones in this sample may be carry-over from other donors' samples. The chain is built from TRBV5-1 and TRBJ1-1; weak D call: TRBD1 (5 bases). CDR3 loop: CASSLTQGRYAEAFF. The CDR3 DNA reads as TGCGCCAGCAGCTTGACGCAGGGAAGGTACGCTGAAGCTTTCTTT.